The present TCR beta chain was sequenced within a study of CD8 T cells in Susac syndrome. Reverse transcription of 0.5 to 1 ug RNA was carried out with random hexamers. From the immunoSEQ multiplex PCR reads, TCRdb called clonotypes with MiXCR, one entry per CDR3 protein. The sample holds about 150,000 distinct CDR3 sequences, roughly 95% seen once. This CDR3 spans 11 amino acids. CDR1 is SGHVS and CDR2 is FQNEAQ in the germline V gene. V was pared by 7 bases and J by 2 bases, with 5 bases between. Sequences were obtained from CD4+ T cells from PBMCs. The rearrangement links TRBV7-8 to TRBJ2-5; D not certain. This sequence originates from a human donor with Susac syndrome. The CDR3: CASNFQETQYF. The CDR3 DNA is TGTGCCAGCAACTTTCAAGAGACCCAGTACTTC.